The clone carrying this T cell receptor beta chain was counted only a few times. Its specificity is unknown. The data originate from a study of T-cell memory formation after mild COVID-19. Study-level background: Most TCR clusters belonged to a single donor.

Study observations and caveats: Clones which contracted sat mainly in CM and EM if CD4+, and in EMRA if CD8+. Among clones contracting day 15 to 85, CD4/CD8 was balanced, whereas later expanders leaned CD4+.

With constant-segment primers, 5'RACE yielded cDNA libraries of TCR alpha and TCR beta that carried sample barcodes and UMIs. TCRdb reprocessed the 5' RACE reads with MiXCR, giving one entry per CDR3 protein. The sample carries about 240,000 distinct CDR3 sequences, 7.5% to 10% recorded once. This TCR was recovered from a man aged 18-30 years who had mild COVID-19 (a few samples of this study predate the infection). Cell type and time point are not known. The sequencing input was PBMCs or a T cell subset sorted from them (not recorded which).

CDR3: CSGGGQGRPETQYF. As DNA, the CDR3 is TGCAGTGGGGGAGGACAGGGGCGACCAGAGACCCAGTACTTC. V usage is TRBV20-1 and J usage is TRBJ2-5, with 9 nucleotides matching TRBD1. The CDR3 consists of 14 residues. The J segment lost 4 bases and the V segment lost 7 bases, leaving 10 bases of the junction unmatched. CDR1 is DFQATT, CDR2 SNEGSKA, per germline (reference sequence).